This T cell receptor beta chain was captured in a study of blood T cell repertoires in COVID-19. Study in general: Both acute and convalescent COVID-19 samples were obtained from the United States, Italy and Spain. PBMCs, B-cell-depleted T cells, or T cells were the source of the cDNA or gDNA that made up the material.

Authors' data handling: Scientists estimated how many nucleated cells there were by amplifying reference gene primers. Libraries were prepared by immunoSEQ multiplex PCR; TCRdb keeps only in-frame clonotypes and omits some of them. V and J calls plus clone size are reproduced from that table; the DNA served to infer D and trimming. The profile shows 150,000 or so clones, about four fifths of them singletons. The sequenced material came from peripheral blood. The receptor was isolated from a human donor with acute or convalescent COVID-19. The donor label of this sample is uncertain.

The CDR3 loop is CGHRGGTGELFF. In DNA, the CDR3 is TGTGGCCACAGGGGAGGAACCGGGGAGCTGTTTTTT. This chain connects TRBV6-5 to TRBJ2-2; a possible D gene is TRBD1 (7 bases). This CDR3 has 12 amino acids. Germline V gives CDR1 MNHEY, CDR2 SVGAGI.